This entry lists 32 T cell receptor beta chains sequenced from one sample in a study of blood T cell repertoires in COVID-19. Using immunoSEQ multiplex PCR, the repertoire was profiled, and TCRdb retains in-frame clones only, with some absent. Of over 110,000 clones in the sample, about 87% are singletons; the top ten hold approximately 11%. The specimen was PBMCs or T cells enriched from blood (not recorded which). Receptors were obtained from a man aged 55-75 years who had recovered from COVID-19.

This clone showed up just once. The rearrangement joins TRBV18 to TRBJ2-7; D is possibly TRBD1 (7 bases). Germline-derived CDR1 and CDR2 are KGHSH and LQKENI. Trimming took off 2 bases at V and 0 bases at J, with 11 bases between the two ends. The CDR3 consists of 15 residues. In nucleotides, the CDR3 is TGTGCCAGCTCACCAGCCAGGGGGGACTCCTACGAGCAGTACTTC. It specifies CASSPARGDSYEQYF.

CDR3 protein: CASSLYGDRGPEQYF. CDR3 sequence (DNA): TGTGCCAGCAGCTTGTACGGGGACAGGGGACCCGAGCAGTACTTC. This chain connects TRBV5-6 to TRBJ2-7; TRBD1 matches at 10 bases. This CDR3 comprises 15 residues. The V gene end was trimmed by 1 base and the J gene end by 6 bases; junction bases not matched to a gene: 7. The germline gives CDR1 SGHDT, CDR2 YYEEEE.

V is TRBV25-1 and J is TRBJ1-3, with 9 nucleotides matching TRBD1. The CDR3 runs to 15 residues. V shed 4 bases and J 4 bases; nucleotides not matched to a gene: 5. Germline CDR1 MGHDK, CDR2 SYGVNS. The CDR3 spells CASSGPGTGGNTIYF. The CDR3 DNA sequence: TGTGCCAGCAGTGGCCCCGGGACAGGGGGAAACACCATATATTTT.

The chain combines TRBV19 with TRBJ2-3; 9 bases line up with TRBD2. Per the germline V gene, CDR1 is LNHDA and CDR2 is SQIVND (reference sequence). This CDR3 contains 15 residues. Trimming at V came to 3 bases and at J to 6 bases, leaving 7 bases not matched to a gene. CDR3 loop: CASSIGSGRTDTQYF. In nucleotides, the CDR3 is TGTGCCAGTAGTATTGGTAGCGGGAGAACCGATACGCAGTATTTT. Drawing the rest from reference TRBV19 and TRBJ2-3, the complete variable domain is DGGITQSPKYLFRKEGQNVTLSCEQNLNHDAMYWYRQDPGQGLRLIYYSQIVNDFQKGDIAEGYSVSREKKESFPLTVTSAQKNPTAFYLCASSIGSGRTDTQYFGPGTRLTVL.

This clone has a handful of counts. The chain recombines TRBV10-1 with TRBJ2-5; a weak D match, TRBD1 (5 bases). The CDR3 contains 13 residues. Germline CDR1 is WNHNN and CDR2 is SYGVQD (reference sequence). Trimming stripped 3 bases from V and 8 bases from J, with 13 bases between. The CDR3 is CASSELRGSTQYF. In DNA form, the CDR3 reads TGCGCCAGCAGTGAACTTAGGGGTAGTACCCAGTACTTC.

The V call is TRBV7-8, the J call TRBJ2-1, with 12 bases identical to TRBD2. Trimming removed 5 bases from V and 3 bases from J; junction bases left unmatched: 8. This CDR3 comprises 17 residues. The germline V gene encodes CDR1 SGHVS and CDR2 FQNEAQ. CDR3 bases: TGTGCCAGCAGCCTGCTACTAGCGGGAGGTATCTACAATGAGCAGTTCTTC. Amino acid sequence: CASSLLLAGGIYNEQFF.

This clone was found once. The V and J genes are TRBV18 and TRBJ1-5, with D tentatively TRBD1 (6 bases). Germline assignment: CDR1 KGHSH and CDR2 LQKENI. The CDR3 spans 12 residues. The V and J ends lost 9 bases and 4 bases respectively, with 10 bases between them. The CDR3 nucleotides read TGTGCCAGTGGGGGGGCAAATCAGCCCCAGCATTTT. It yields the protein CASGGANQPQHF.

In its sample, this clone was seen once. The gene calls are TRBV18 and TRBJ1-1, with 7 nucleotides matching TRBD1. In germline, CDR1 is KGHSH, CDR2 LQKENI. Trimming removed 9 bases from V and 3 bases from J; junction bases left unmatched: 10. This CDR3 contains 14 residues. This CDR3 is CASWRGGRDTEAFF. CDR3 DNA sequence: TGTGCCAGTTGGAGAGGGGGCAGGGACACTGAAGCTTTCTTT.

The gene calls are TRBV5-6 and TRBJ1-2; no firm D call. There are 14 residues in the CDR3. Germline values: CDR1 SGHDT, CDR2 YYEEEE. The germline V and J ends were trimmed by 0 bases and 6 bases, with 12 bases remaining between them. CDR3 in DNA: TGTGCCAGCAGCTTGGGGGGAGGGTTCAATGGCTACACCTTC. This codes for CASSLGGGFNGYTF. The variable domain in full, with the rest retrieved from reference TRBV5-6 and TRBJ1-2, is DAGVTQSPTHLIKTRGQQVTLRCSPKSGHDTVSWYQQALGQGPQFIFQYYEEEERQRGNFPDRFSGHQFPNYSSELNVNALLLGDSALYLCASSLGGGFNGYTFGSGTRLTVV.

The sample holds one count of this clone. The CDR3 DNA follows: TGTGCCAGCAGCTTTAATCCCGGGACAGGGGCCCACGAGCAGTACTTC. This encodes CASSFNPGTGAHEQYF. V is TRBV7-9 and J is TRBJ2-7, with 10 bases matching TRBD1. Germline CDR1 reads SEHNR; CDR2 reads FQNEAQ (reference sequence). With 3 bases clipped from V and 5 bases from J, the junction kept 10 bases outside the gene matches. The CDR3 consists of 16 residues.

This sequence joins TRBV2 and TRBJ2-5; D is perhaps TRBD2 (6 bases). The germline V and J ends were trimmed by 7 bases and 3 bases, with 15 bases remaining between them. CDR3 length equals 14 residues. Germline V gene sequence: CDR1 SNHLY, CDR2 FYNNEI. CDR3 in DNA: TGTGCCAGCACTGACCCAGCGGGTAAAGAGACCCAGTACTTC. This codes for CASTDPAGKETQYF.

This clone was seen once. The chain couples TRBV11-3 to TRBJ2-3, with 7 bases aligning to TRBD2. Unmatched junction bases numbered 1, after V lost 5 bases and J lost 5 bases. Germline-derived CDR1 and CDR2 are SGHNT and YENEEA. This CDR3 is 12 amino acids long. DNA of the CDR3: TGTGCCAGCAGCGGACTAGGAGATACGCAGTATTTT. The encoded protein is CASSGLGDTQYF.

The chain couples TRBV27 to TRBJ2-7, with D unclear. Germline values: CDR1 MNHEY, CDR2 SMNVEV (reference sequence). This CDR3 spans 13 amino acids. The V gene lost 2 bases and the J gene lost 7 bases, with 12 bases spanning the gap. The CDR3 sequence: CASSLAGLREQYF. The CDR3, as DNA: TGTGCCAGCAGTTTAGCAGGATTACGAGAGCAGTACTTC.

The chain employs TRBV6-5 and TRBJ1-1, with 7 bases matching TRBD1. The trim removed 7 bases at V and 1 base at J, leaving 3 bases unmatched. The CDR3 is 13 residues long. Germline-derived CDR1 and CDR2 are MNHEY and SVGAGI. CDR3 coding DNA: TGTGCCAGCACAGGGGGTAGGAACACTGAAGCTTTCTTT. Protein product: CASTGGRNTEAFF.

V gene TRBV7-6 combines with J gene TRBJ2-2; D is perhaps TRBD2 (6 bases). CDR1 is SGHVS, CDR2 FNYEAQ, per germline. The CDR3 is 16 residues long. V lost 7 bases and J lost 6, with 21 bases in between. This CDR3 is CASTLSTGSTSGELFF. For the CDR3, the DNA is TGTGCCAGCACCCTCAGCACCGGGAGCACCTCCGGGGAGCTGTTTTTT.

The chain uses TRBV10-3 and TRBJ2-1; D is possibly TRBD2 (6 bases). Between the trimmed V and J ends, which lost 0 bases and 2 bases, there was a span of 11 bases. Germline V gene lookup returns CDR1 ENHRY and CDR2 SYGVKD. The CDR3 covers 16 residues. The DNA of the CDR3 is TGTGCCATCAGTGAGTCCGGGGGACGTGCCTACAATGAGCAGTTCTTC. It encodes CAISESGGRAYNEQFF.

This clone was found a few times. The chain couples TRBV6-6 to TRBJ2-2, with 7 positions matching TRBD2. CDR1 is MNHNY, CDR2 SVGAGI, per germline (reference sequence). CDR3 length: 17 residues. The V and J ends lost 6 bases and 8 bases, in that order; junction bases with no gene match: 18. CDR3 bases: TGTGCCAGCAGACGAATAAGGTCTACGGGAGGCGGGGGGGAGCTGTTTTTT. Protein product: CASRRIRSTGGGGELFF.

CDR3 protein: CASSNYRGASWNTIYF. CDR3 bases: TGTGCCAGCAGCAACTATCGGGGGGCGAGCTGGAACACCATATATTTT. The chain is built from TRBV11-2 and TRBJ1-3; tentatively, D is TRBD1 (6 bases). V lost 5 bases, J lost 7 bases, and 21 bases lay in between. The CDR3 consists of 16 residues. Germline V lookup: CDR1 SGHAT, CDR2 FQNNGV.

V usage is TRBV3-1 (or the pseudogene TRBV3-2) and J usage is TRBJ2-3; D might be TRBD1 (6 bases). CDR1 is LGHDT and CDR2 is YNNKEL in the germline V gene (reference sequence). V lost 4 bases and J 1 base, leaving 12 bases between the germline ends. CDR3 length: 15 amino acids. CDR3 in DNA: TGTGCCAGCAGCCGGGACAACCACCGCACAGATACGCAGTATTTT. It translates to CASSRDNHRTDTQYF.

This clone occurred a few times. V usage is TRBV9 and J usage is TRBJ2-2, with a weak D call TRBD2 (6 bases). The CDR3 is 14 residues long. V was pared by 3 bases and J by 6 bases, with 12 bases between. Germline V gene lookup returns CDR1 SGDLS and CDR2 YYNGEE. This CDR3 reads CASSARLVPGELFF. CDR3 DNA sequence: TGTGCCAGCAGCGCTCGACTAGTGCCCGGGGAGCTGTTTTTT.

The chain recombines TRBV5-1 with TRBJ2-5, with D tentatively TRBD2 (6 bases). The CDR3 extends over 13 amino acids. The germline V gene encodes CDR1 SGHRS and CDR2 YFSETQ. V was clipped by 5 bases and J by 3 bases, with 11 bases between them. CDR3: CASSWPGEETQYF. The CDR3 DNA reads as TGCGCCAGCAGTTGGCCGGGGGAAGAGACCCAGTACTTC.

The genes are TRBV27 and TRBJ2-1; TRBD2 is a possible D gene (5 bases). This CDR3 has 14 residues. CDR1 is MNHEY and CDR2 is SMNVEV in the germline V gene (reference sequence). V lost 4 bases and J 2 bases, leaving 9 bases between the germline ends. The DNA for the CDR3 is TGTGCCAGCAGTTCCGGGGAAACCTACAATGAGCAGTTCTTC. Protein: CASSSGETYNEQFF.

CDR3: CASSIDPGGRANTGELFF. CDR3 nucleotide sequence: TGTGCCAGTAGTATAGATCCGGGGGGGCGAGCGAACACCGGGGAGCTGTTTTTT. The rearrangement joins TRBV19 to TRBJ2-2; 8 nucleotides agree with TRBD2. In germline, CDR1 is LNHDA, CDR2 SQIVND (reference sequence). The J segment lost 0 bases and the V segment lost 0 bases, leaving 6 bases of the junction unmatched. The CDR3 length is 18 residues. The variable domain in full, completed from reference TRBV19 and TRBJ2-2, reads DGGITQSPKYLFRKEGQNVTLSCEQNLNHDAMYWYRQDPGQGLRLIYYSQIVNDFQKGDIAEGYSVSREKKESFPLTVTSAQKNPTAFYLCASSIDPGGRANTGELFFGEGSRLTVL.

The chain joins TRBV3-1 (or the pseudogene TRBV3-2) to TRBJ1-2; D ambiguous. Trimming removed 3 bases at V and 10 bases at J, with 9 bases between. CDR3 length: 11 amino acids. Germline CDR1 reads LGHDT; CDR2 reads YNNKEL (reference sequence). In DNA form, the CDR3 reads TGTGCCAGCAGCCATGGCCGTGACTACACCTTC. Amino acid sequence: CASSHGRDYTF.

The J gene is TRBJ2-1, the V gene TRBV2; no clear D gene. This CDR3 comprises 15 residues. Trimming stripped 6 bases from V and 5 bases from J, with 17 bases between. Germline V gene sequence: CDR1 SNHLY, CDR2 FYNNEI. The CDR3 sequence is CASRRDSLTHNEQFF. For the CDR3, the DNA is TGTGCCAGCAGGAGAGACTCCCTCACCCACAATGAGCAGTTCTTC.

The chain uses TRBV11-1 and TRBJ2-7; no firm D call. Trimming took 0 bases from V and 6 from J, leaving 15 bases between them. Germline V gene sequence: CDR1 SGHAT, CDR2 FQDESV (reference sequence). This CDR3 comprises 15 residues. The DNA for the CDR3 is TGTGCCAGCAGCTTAGCGTCCATCGGGTTGGGCGAGCAGTACTTC. Its translation is CASSLASIGLGEQYF.

This clone was found a few times. The V gene is TRBV27, the J gene TRBJ1-1; 7 positions match TRBD1. CDR1 is MNHEY, CDR2 SMNVEV, per germline (reference sequence). Trimming cost V 3 bases and J 6 bases; bases outside gene matches: 7. CDR3 length: 14 residues. Written as DNA, the CDR3 is TGTGCCAGCAGTTTGACAGGGATTGTCTCTGAAGCTTTCTTT. Amino acid sequence: CASSLTGIVSEAFF.

The table lists this clone with a count of one. This chain connects TRBV13 to TRBJ2-1; D gene unclear. From germline, CDR1 is PRHDT and CDR2 FYEKMQ (reference sequence). The CDR3 spans 14 residues. V was clipped by 5 bases and J by 3 bases, with 11 bases between them. The CDR3 coding sequence is TGTGCCAGCAGCCCAAAGACTGTCTACAATGAGCAGTTCTTC. Translated, it gives CASSPKTVYNEQFF.

V and J are TRBV3-1 (or the pseudogene TRBV3-2) and TRBJ2-3, with 8 bases that match TRBD1. V lost 0 bases, J lost 1 base, and 6 bases stayed unmatched. The CDR3 loop spans 17 amino acids. CDR1 LGHDT and CDR2 YNNKEL come from the germline V gene (reference sequence). CDR3 protein: CASSQESWTGRTDTQYF. CDR3 bases: TGTGCCAGCAGCCAAGAATCCTGGACAGGGCGCACAGATACGCAGTATTTT.

The V and J genes are TRBV11-2 and TRBJ2-5; 12 bases match TRBD2. This CDR3 spans 17 amino acids. J gave up 4 bases and V 2 bases, and 8 bases lay outside the gene matches. The germline V gene has CDR1 SGHAT and CDR2 FQNNGV. The CDR3 loop is CASSLLAGGPGPETQYF. For the CDR3, the DNA is TGTGCCAGCAGCTTACTAGCGGGAGGGCCGGGGCCAGAGACCCAGTACTTC.

This chain links TRBV3-1 (or the pseudogene TRBV3-2) with TRBJ2-5, with 7 bases identical to TRBD1. Germline V gene sequence: CDR1 LGHDT, CDR2 YNNKEL (reference sequence). The CDR3 spans 14 residues. With 3 bases clipped from V and 4 bases from J, the junction kept 5 bases outside the gene matches. The CDR3 region has the DNA TGTGCCAGCAGCCAGAGACAGGGCCGAGAGACCCAGTACTTC. This encodes CASSQRQGRETQYF.

The chain couples TRBV15 to TRBJ1-5; no definite D call. The V end lost 0 bases, the J end lost 2 bases, and 5 bases lay between the germline ends. The germline V gene has CDR1 LNHNV and CDR2 YYDKDF (reference sequence). This CDR3 contains 14 residues. The CDR3 DNA follows: TGTGCCACCAGCAGAGATCCGGGCAATCAGCCCCAGCATTTT. Translated: CATSRDPGNQPQHF.